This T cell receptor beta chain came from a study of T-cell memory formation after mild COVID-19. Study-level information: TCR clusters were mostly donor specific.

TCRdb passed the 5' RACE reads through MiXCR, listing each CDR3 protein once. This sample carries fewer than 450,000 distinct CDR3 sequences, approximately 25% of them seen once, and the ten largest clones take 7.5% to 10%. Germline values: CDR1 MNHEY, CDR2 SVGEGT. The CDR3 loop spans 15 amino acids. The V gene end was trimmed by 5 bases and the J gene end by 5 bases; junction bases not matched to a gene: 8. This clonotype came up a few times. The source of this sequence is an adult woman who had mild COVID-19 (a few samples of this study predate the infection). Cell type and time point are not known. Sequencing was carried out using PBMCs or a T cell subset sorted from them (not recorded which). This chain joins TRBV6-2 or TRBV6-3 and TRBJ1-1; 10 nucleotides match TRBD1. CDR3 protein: CASSTRTGGSTEAFF. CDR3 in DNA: TGTGCCAGCAGTACCAGGACAGGGGGAAGTACTGAAGCTTTCTTT.